This T cell receptor (beta chain) derives from a study of T-cell reconstitution after alpha-beta-depleted transplantation in children (TCRdb year 2016). Study-wide context: Using TCR repertoire profiling, the study quantitatively followed how T-cell immune reconstitution unfolded in children after TCRalphabeta/CD19-depleted allogeneic hematopoietic cell transplantation.

Libraries were made using PCR. The data were produced on an Illumina HiSeq 2500. To normalize quantification of the TCRbeta repertoire, the TCR libraries were built with molecular barcoding that relied on unique molecular identifiers. Using fastp at Q25 and MiXCR, TCRdb reprocessed the public reads and kept productive beta chains. Duplicate CDR3 protein sequences are folded into a single record with the most common DNA and genes. The sample records more than 200,000 distinct CDR3 sequences, approximately 8.4% of which are singletons. The ten largest make up roughly 36% of the sample. Taken from cysteine to phenylalanine, the CDR3 has 20 residues. Solely the CDR3 DNA is kept, with 60 bases framed from the first base. Ends trimmed: V by 5 bases, J by 12 bases; bases unmatched to a gene: 27. Broader findings and caveats from the paper: The apparently early recovery of alphabetaT-cell counts about two months after transplant reportedly depended on only several hundred rapidly expanded clones that came from non-depleted graft cells. Hyperexpanded clone frequencies declined over subsequent months; after one year, T-cell counts and TCRbeta diversity were mostly attributed to newly produced T cells. In some patients, the high TCRbeta diversity seen at day 60 was put down to recipient T cells and intrathymic progenitors that had survived conditioning.

The treatment or condition label for this specimen denotes: allogeneic hematopoietic cell transplantation with graft depleted of TCRalphabeta T cells and CD19 B cells. TCRalphabeta/CD19-depleted allogeneic hematopoietic cell grafts were given to the transplant recipients, all of whom were children. Remarks on this clonotype: Its specific antigen is unknown. Base qualities are not at hand, and no much larger clone is one base apart.

This receptor was identified in a male patient aged 2-15 years who had a stem cell transplant for acute myeloid leukemia, so the T cells may come from the graft donor. The chain joins TRBV12-3 or TRBV12-4 to TRBJ2-1; 11 central nucleotides agree with TRBD1. The source material was PBMCs, mostly from graft donor cells, sampled 360 days after TCRalphabeta/CD19-depleted stem cell transplant. The DNA sequence is given as TGTGCCAGCAGTGTCTCGGACAGGGGGCGACTAGCGGATTCCTATTATACGCAGTTCTTC. Its amino acids are CASSVSDRGRLADSYYTQFF.